This entry describes one T cell receptor (beta chain). The antigen is undetermined. This clone may be a read error of a much larger clone one base away. Both TCR beta VDJ combination and CDR3 sequence profiling were carried out. Genomic DNA was the template for this profiling. TCRdb independently ran MiXCR on the reads; one entry per CDR3 protein. The sample carries under 200,000 distinct CDR3 sequences, around 47% recorded once. Those patients picked for sequencing had displayed CD8+CD57+ cell expansion on flow cytometry. Every patient presented with severe acquired aplastic anemia. This entry comes from a study of CD8+CD57+ T cells in acquired aplastic anemia. Study background: Recorded DNA amounts for sorted CD4+ and CD8+ cells had an average of around 3 ug. Study-level points and caveats: Researchers reported that CD8+ Simpson's diversity was not significantly different in patients versus controls. Between patients and controls, roughly 29 CD8+ CDR3 sequences were found in common.

The CDR3 is made up of 17 amino acids. Germline V gene sequence: CDR1 LGHNA, CDR2 YNFKEQ. With V trimmed by 5 bases and J by 0 bases, 6 bases remained unmatched. The chain combines TRBV4-2 with TRBJ2-3; 12 bases fit TRBD2. The receptor was derived from a human donor with aplastic anemia. The sequenced sample consisted of sorted CD4+, CD8+, or CD8+CD57+ T cells (not recorded which) from PBMCs. The CDR3 DNA follows: TGTGCCAGCAGCACCCCTAGCGGGAGGGCTAGCACAGATACGCAGTATTTT. Amino acid sequence: CASSTPSGRASTDTQYF.